The 32 T cell receptor beta chains below were found in one sample sequenced in a study of monozygotic twins with cystic fibrosis. Assay: immunoSEQ multiplex PCR; the TCRdb copy retains only in-frame clones and omits some. The repertoire holds around 23,000 clones, approximately 90% seen once, with approximately 0.28% in the top ten. Input material: blood. The receptors here all came from a girl aged 2 to 9 with cystic fibrosis.

The chain uses TRBV19 and TRBJ2-7; D unresolved. Germline loops: CDR1 LNHDA, CDR2 SQIVND (reference sequence). The V end was cut by 5 bases, the J end by 3 bases, with 17 bases between. The CDR3 extends over 15 amino acids. CDR3 region: CASSEGSLYLYEQYF. The CDR3 DNA reads TGTGCCAGTAGTGAAGGCAGCTTATACCTCTACGAGCAGTACTTC.

J is TRBJ1-1 and V is TRBV7-8, with D hard to call. This CDR3 has 13 residues. Germline-derived CDR1 and CDR2 are SGHVS and FQNEAQ. The V and J ends lost 1 base and 4 bases respectively, with 7 bases between them. DNA of the CDR3: TGTGCCAGCAGCTTAGACCGTCTCACTGAAGCTTTCTTT. Protein product: CASSLDRLTEAFF.

The chain joins TRBV5-6 to TRBJ2-5; 8 nucleotides align to TRBD2. J was trimmed by 5 bases and V by 2 bases; bases with no gene match: 2. Germline V CDR1 and CDR2: SGHDT, YYEEEE. This CDR3 has 13 residues. Written as DNA, the CDR3 is TGTGCCAGCAGCTTTGCTAGCGGGGAGACCCAGTACTTC. Translating gives CASSFASGETQYF.

V gene TRBV18 combines with J gene TRBJ1-2, with 9 bases fitting TRBD1. The CDR3 is 13 amino acids. Germline CDR1 KGHSH, CDR2 LQKENI. Trimming removed 6 bases from V and 7 bases from J; junction bases left unmatched: 6. The CDR3: CASSGGQGSGYTF. In DNA, the CDR3 is TGTGCCAGCTCGGGTGGACAGGGGAGTGGCTACACCTTC. Supplemented by reference TRBV18 and TRBJ1-2, the full variable domain reads NAGVMQNPRHLVRRRGQEARLRCSPMKGHSHVYWYRQLPEEGLKFMVYLQKENIIDESGMPKERFSAEFPKEGPSILRIQQVVRGDSAAYFCASSGGQGSGYTFGSGTRLTVV.

J is TRBJ1-6 and V is TRBV19, with 7 bases fitting TRBD1. Trimming took 3 bases from V and 9 from J; bases not matched to a gene: 5. Germline-derived CDR1 and CDR2 are LNHDA and SQIVND (reference sequence). The CDR3 has 14 residues. In DNA form, the CDR3 reads TGTGCCAGTAGTATGAAGGGGGCGACTTCACCCCTCCACTTT. It encodes CASSMKGATSPLHF. The full variable domain, in which reference TRBV19 and TRBJ1-6 provide the parts outside the CDR3, is DGGITQSPKYLFRKEGQNVTLSCEQNLNHDAMYWYRQDPGQGLRLIYYSQIVNDFQKGDIAEGYSVSREKKESFPLTVTSAQKNPTAFYLCASSMKGATSPLHFGNGTRLTVT.

This rearrangement joins TRBV10-2 to TRBJ1-2; D is ambiguous. V was clipped by 4 bases and J by 0 bases, with 12 bases between them. This CDR3 spans 15 amino acids. Germline assignment: CDR1 WSHSY and CDR2 SAAADI. The CDR3 sequence is CASSGGGNTNYGYTF. CDR3 nucleotides: TGCGCCAGCAGTGGCGGCGGAAATACTAACTATGGCTACACCTTC.

The CDR3 sequence is CASSIQGENTEAFF. CDR3 nucleotides: TGTGCCAGTAGTATTCAGGGGGAGAACACTGAAGCTTTCTTT. The gene calls are TRBV19 and TRBJ1-1; TRBD1 matches at 7 bases. Germline trimming cut 3 bases from V and 1 base from J; bases unmatched to any gene: 2. The CDR3 spans 14 residues. Germline values: CDR1 LNHDA, CDR2 SQIVND (reference sequence).

The gene calls are TRBV5-1 and TRBJ1-2; 7 nucleotides match TRBD1. Germline CDR1 and CDR2: SGHRS and YFSETQ. V trimming: 0 bases; J trimming: 2 bases; junction bases outside the gene matches: 4. This CDR3 spans 15 amino acids. CDR3 sequence (DNA): TGCGCCAGCAGCTTGGACAGGGGCTCCAACTATGGCTACACCTTC. This gives the protein CASSLDRGSNYGYTF.

This clone occurred a few times. The chain combines TRBV29-1 with TRBJ1-1; no reliable D call. V lost 4 bases and J lost 5, with 11 bases in between. CDR1 is SQVTM and CDR2 is ANQGSEA in the germline V gene. This CDR3 has 12 residues. DNA for the CDR3: TGCAGCGTTGCCGGGTTGGGGACTGAAGCTTTCTTT. Its protein product is CSVAGLGTEAFF.

The chain has TRBV5-1 and TRBJ1-4; D unresolved. The CDR3 loop spans 13 amino acids. V lost 0 bases and J 3 bases, leaving 3 bases between the germline ends. Looked up from germline, CDR1 is SGHRS and CDR2 is YFSETQ. CDR3 coding DNA: TGCGCCAGCAGCTTGGTGCCTAATGAAAAACTGTTTTTT. Protein: CASSLVPNEKLFF.

This clone came up once. The chain uses TRBV10-2 and TRBJ1-6; D perhaps matches TRBD1 (5 bases). CDR1 and CDR2 (germline): WSHSY, SAAADI. V was trimmed by 8 bases and J by 0 bases, leaving 17 bases between them. The CDR3 has 17 amino acids. Here the CDR3 DNA reads TGCGCCAGCGATCTCTCTGACAGTTCCTCCTATAATTCACCCCTCCACTTT. Translating it yields CASDLSDSSSYNSPLHF.

The chain combines TRBV14 with TRBJ2-7; D unresolved. The CDR3 totals 12 residues. Per germline, CDR1 SGHDN and CDR2 FVKESK. Trimming took 4 bases from V and 3 from J, leaving 7 bases between them. This chain's CDR3 is CASSLTSYEQYF. CDR3 coding DNA: TGTGCCAGCAGCCTGACCAGCTACGAGCAGTACTTC.

This rearrangement joins TRBV5-1 to TRBJ1-2; D possibly corresponds to TRBD1 (5 bases). CDR3 length equals 19 residues. CDR1 is SGHRS, CDR2 YFSETQ, per germline. Trimming left V 4 bases short and J 4 bases short, with 29 bases between. The CDR3 nucleotides are TGCGCCAGCAGCCACCTTAACCGGGACCGCCCGGAGGTTAGCTATGGCTACACCTTC. Protein product: CASSHLNRDRPEVSYGYTF.

This chain links TRBV5-1 with TRBJ2-1; maybe TRBD1 (5 bases). The germline V gene has CDR1 SGHRS and CDR2 YFSETQ. Deletions cut 1 base from V and 2 bases from J, with 16 bases between. This CDR3 is 17 amino acids long. CDR3 sequence (DNA): TGCGCCAGCAGCTTGATTGTCACAGGTATCGCCTACAATGAGCAGTTCTTC. As protein: CASSLIVTGIAYNEQFF.

The chain recombines TRBV28 with TRBJ2-7, with TRBD1 identical over 7 bases. CDR1 and CDR2 from the germline V gene are MDHEN and SYDVKM. Trimming cost V 10 bases and J 3 bases; bases outside gene matches: 12. The CDR3 consists of 14 residues. CDR3: CATTSRDRDYEQYF. CDR3 in DNA: TGTGCCACCACCAGCCGGGACAGAGACTACGAGCAGTACTTC.

V usage is TRBV10-2 and J usage is TRBJ1-3; a possible D gene is TRBD1 (5 bases). This CDR3 comprises 14 residues. Trimming removed 0 bases from V and 6 bases from J, with 9 bases in between. Germline CDR1 is WSHSY and CDR2 is SAAADI. CDR3 DNA sequence: TGCGCCAGCAGTGAGTCGGGACGAGTAAACACCATATATTTT. Translation gives CASSESGRVNTIYF.

This chain links TRBV15 with TRBJ1-1; D gene uncertain. Trimming left V 1 base short and J 1 base short, with 19 bases between. The CDR3 loop spans 18 amino acids. Germline values: CDR1 LNHNV, CDR2 YYDKDF (reference sequence). The DNA for the CDR3 is TGTGCCACCAGCAGAGTGGTGGTCTTCTTGAGCAGGAACACTGAAGCTTTCTTT. Amino acids: CATSRVVVFLSRNTEAFF. The full variable domain, completed using reference TRBV15 and TRBJ1-1, is DAMVIQNPRYQVTQFGKPVTLSCSQTLNHNVMYWYQQKSSQAPKLLFHYYDKDFNNEADTPDNFQSRRPNTSFCFLDIRSPGLGDTAMYLCATSRVVVFLSRNTEAFFGQGTRLTVV.

CDR3 sequence: CASSPPSVNYGYTF. The CDR3 coding sequence is TGTGCCAGCAGCCCACCTTCGGTAAACTATGGCTACACCTTC. The rearrangement links TRBV6-5 to TRBJ1-2; no reliable D call. Germline V gives CDR1 MNHEY, CDR2 SVGAGI. The CDR3 has 14 residues. V was trimmed by 6 bases and J by 2 bases, leaving 13 bases between them.

This clone is a singleton in its sample. The V gene is TRBV20-1, the J gene TRBJ2-3; maybe TRBD2 (5 bases). Germline V CDR1 and CDR2: DFQATT, SNEGSKA (reference sequence). The CDR3 length is 11 residues. Trimming removed 6 bases at V and 7 bases at J, with 11 bases between. The CDR3 DNA reads TGCAGTGCCAAAACTAGACATACGCAGTATTTT. This sequence encodes CSAKTRHTQYF.

The V gene is TRBV19, the J gene TRBJ1-1, with D possibly TRBD1 on 5 matching bases. Germline CDR1 reads LNHDA; CDR2 reads SQIVND (reference sequence). The CDR3 consists of 14 residues. The germline V and J ends were trimmed by 3 bases and 3 bases, with 11 bases remaining between them. The CDR3 nucleotides read TGTGCCAGTAGTATTGGGGGGTCGGACACTGAAGCTTTCTTT. Translation gives CASSIGGSDTEAFF.

CDR3 region: CASSLVGGAGSNYGYTF. The CDR3 region has the DNA TGTGCCAGCAGCTTAGTCGGCGGGGCAGGGTCTAACTATGGCTACACCTTC. V gene TRBV7-2 combines with J gene TRBJ1-2; tentatively, D is TRBD1 (5 bases). The CDR3 contains 17 residues. The germline CDR1 and CDR2 sequences are SGHTA and FQGNSA. V lost 1 base and J 0 bases, leaving 15 bases between the germline ends.

J is TRBJ1-3 and V is TRBV7-2, with D possibly TRBD1 on 5 matching bases. The germline V gene has CDR1 SGHTA and CDR2 FQGNSA. With 4 bases removed from V and 0 bases from J, the gap between germline ends came to 22 bases. The CDR3 length is 19 residues. This CDR3 is CASSSAGGIGKGSGNTIYF. Written as DNA, the CDR3 is TGTGCCAGCAGCTCCGCCGGGGGAATCGGGAAAGGCTCTGGAAACACCATATATTTT.

This clone showed up just a few times. The chain joins TRBV7-9 to TRBJ1-2; possible D gene TRBD1, 6 bases. From germline, CDR1 is SEHNR and CDR2 FQNEAQ (reference sequence). Trimming stripped 8 bases from V and 8 bases from J, with 21 bases between. The CDR3 contains 14 residues. The DNA for the CDR3 is TGTGCCAGCGCCTCCTCACAGGGAATTCTGGGCTACACCTTC. Residues: CASASSQGILGYTF.

V is TRBV7-2 and J is TRBJ2-5; D not resolved. The CDR3 runs 13 residues. CDR1 and CDR2 (germline): SGHTA, FQGNSA. V lost 1 base to trimming and J lost 1 base, with 4 bases between them. CDR3 region: CASSLGLQETQYF. The DNA for the CDR3 is TGTGCCAGCAGCTTAGGTCTCCAAGAGACCCAGTACTTC.

The chain couples TRBV27 to TRBJ1-4; 7 bases map to TRBD1. V lost 5 bases, J lost 2 bases, and 2 bases stayed unmatched. In germline, CDR1 is MNHEY, CDR2 SMNVEV (reference sequence). The CDR3 spans 14 residues. CDR3 in amino acids: CASSLTGTNEKLFF. The CDR3 DNA follows: TGTGCCAGCAGTCTGACAGGGACTAATGAAAAACTGTTTTTT.

The gene calls are TRBV6-1 and TRBJ1-4; TRBD1 matches at 9 bases. Germline V gene data show CDR1 as MNHNS and CDR2 as SASEGT. J lost 2 bases, V lost 3 bases, and 1 base had no gene match. The CDR3 has 15 residues. The CDR3 nucleotides are TGTGCCAGCAGTGATGGGACAGGGACTAATGAAAAACTGTTTTTT. Protein sequence: CASSDGTGTNEKLFF.

The table lists this clone with a count of one. This chain uses TRBV6-5 with TRBJ1-6; D remains unclear. The CDR3 extends over 13 amino acids. Per the germline V gene, CDR1 is MNHEY and CDR2 is SVGAGI. Trimming cost V 5 bases and J 9 bases, with 11 bases left between them. The CDR3 loop is CASSVQRASPLHF. The CDR3 DNA reads TGTGCCAGCAGTGTCCAAAGGGCTTCACCCCTCCACTTT.

The V gene is TRBV28, the J gene TRBJ2-4; D is possibly TRBD1 or TRBD2 (5 bases each). Germline lookup yields CDR1 MDHEN and CDR2 SYDVKM. The CDR3 sequence is 13 residues long. Trimming took 6 bases from V and 10 from J, leaving 16 bases between them. CDR3: CASSRDPLWIQYF. Written as DNA, the CDR3 is TGTGCCAGCAGCCGGGACCCCCTTTGGATTCAGTACTTC.

The chain employs TRBV7-9 and TRBJ1-5, with 7 bases lining up with TRBD1. Germline trimming cut 0 bases from V and 0 bases from J; bases unmatched to any gene: 11. This CDR3 region has 19 residues. The germline V gene has CDR1 SEHNR and CDR2 FQNEAQ (reference sequence). The CDR3 DNA sequence: TGTGCCAGCAGCTTAGCGACTAACGGACAGGAAACTAGCAATCAGCCCCAGCATTTT. This gives the protein CASSLATNGQETSNQPQHF.

CDR3 sequence: CASSGQTNYGYTF. CDR3 DNA sequence: TGTGCCAGCAGTGGACAGACTAACTATGGCTACACCTTC. V gene TRBV2 combines with J gene TRBJ1-2; a weak D match, TRBD1 (5 bases). The CDR3 spans 13 residues. Germline CDR1 and CDR2: SNHLY and FYNNEI. V lost 4 bases, J lost 0 bases, and 6 bases lay in between.

The rearrangement links TRBV2 to TRBJ1-4, with 10 positions matching TRBD1. CDR3 size: 14 residues. Trimming removed 3 bases from V and 14 bases from J; junction bases left unmatched: 9. From germline, CDR1 is SNHLY and CDR2 FYNNEI. The CDR3 DNA reads TGTGCCAGCAGTGAGGGACAGGGGCCCCTATCTCTGTTTTTT. It specifies CASSEGQGPLSLFF.

J is TRBJ2-1 and V is TRBV5-1; 10 bases map to TRBD2. J gave up 4 bases and V 6 bases, and 13 bases lay outside the gene matches. The CDR3 is 17 amino acids. Germline V lookup: CDR1 SGHRS, CDR2 YFSETQ. CDR3 in amino acids: CASKTDPSGGLYNEQFF. The DNA for the CDR3 is TGCGCCAGCAAAACCGATCCTAGCGGGGGTTTGTACAATGAGCAGTTCTTC.